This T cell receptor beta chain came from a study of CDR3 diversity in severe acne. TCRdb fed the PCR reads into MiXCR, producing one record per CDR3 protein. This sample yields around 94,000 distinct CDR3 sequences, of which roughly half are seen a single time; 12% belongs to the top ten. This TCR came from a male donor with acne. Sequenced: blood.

The CDR3 DNA sequence: TGCAATGCCCCCGGGGCAGGGGTTAACGAAAAACTGTTTTTT. It specifies CNAPGAGVNEKLFF. This chain links TRBV20-1 with TRBJ1-4; TRBD1 is a possible D gene (6 bases). CDR1 is DFQATT, CDR2 SNEGSKA, per germline (reference sequence). CDR3 size: 14 residues.